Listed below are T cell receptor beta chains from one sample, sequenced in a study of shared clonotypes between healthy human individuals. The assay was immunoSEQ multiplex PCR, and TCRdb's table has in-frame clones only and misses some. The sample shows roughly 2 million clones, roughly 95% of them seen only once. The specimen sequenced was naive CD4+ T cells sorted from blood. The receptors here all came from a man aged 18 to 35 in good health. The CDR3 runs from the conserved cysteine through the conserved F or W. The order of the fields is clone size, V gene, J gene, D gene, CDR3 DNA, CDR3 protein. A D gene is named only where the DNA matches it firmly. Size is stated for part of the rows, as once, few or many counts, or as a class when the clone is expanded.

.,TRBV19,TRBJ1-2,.,TGTGCCAGTAGTATAGACATCAGGGCTAACTATGGCTACACCTTC,CASSIDIRANYGYTF
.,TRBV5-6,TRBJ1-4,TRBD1,TGTGCCAGCAGCTTGTCAGGGGGCACTAATGAAAAACTGTTTTTT,CASSLSGGTNEKLFF
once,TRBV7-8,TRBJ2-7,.,TGTGCCAGCAGCTTAGAGGCGGGTAGACACTACGAGCAGTACTTC,CASSLEAGRHYEQYF
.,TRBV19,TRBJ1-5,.,TGTGCCAGTAGTGATGGGTCGTATGGCAATCAGCCCCAGCATTTT,CASSDGSYGNQPQHF
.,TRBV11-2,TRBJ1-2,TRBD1,TGTGCCAGCAGCTTAGTGGGTCAGGGGGGCAACTATGGCTACACCTTC,CASSLVGQGGNYGYTF
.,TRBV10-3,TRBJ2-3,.,TGTGCCATCAGTGGTATGGACGGTACAGATACGCAGTATTTT,CAISGMDGTDTQYF
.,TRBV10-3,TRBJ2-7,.,TGTGCCATCAGTGAGTCCGCCTACGAGCAGTACTTC,CAISESAYEQYF
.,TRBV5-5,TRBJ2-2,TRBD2,TGTGCCAGCAGCTTGGCTGGGACTAGACGATTATGGAGCACCGGGGAGCTGTTTTTT,CASSLAGTRRLWSTGELFF
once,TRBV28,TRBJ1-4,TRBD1,TGTGCCAGCAGTACACCCTCCGGGACAGGGGGCCCATTTAATGAAAAACTGTTTTTT,CASSTPSGTGGPFNEKLFF
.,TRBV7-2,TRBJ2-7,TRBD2,TGTGCCAGCAGCTGGACTAGCTCAACCTACGAGCAGTACTTC,CASSWTSSTYEQYF
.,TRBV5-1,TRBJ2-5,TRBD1,TGCGCCAGCAGCTTGAGTAGTGCAGGGGGTAGGGAGACCCAGTACTTC,CASSLSSAGGRETQYF
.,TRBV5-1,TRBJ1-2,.,TGCGCCAGCAGCTTGGCGCAGGGGAGCTATGGCTACACCTTC,CASSLAQGSYGYTF
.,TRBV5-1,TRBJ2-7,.,TGCGCCAGCAGCCTGGAGCAGGGGAGAGCGAACTACGAGCAGTACTTC,CASSLEQGRANYEQYF
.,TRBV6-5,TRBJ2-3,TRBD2,TGTGCCAGCAGACGGGGGGTGGGCGCAGATACGCAGTATTTT,CASRRGVGADTQYF
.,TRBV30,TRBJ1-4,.,TGTGCCTGGAGTCAAGGGGCTAATGAAAAACTGTTTTTT,CAWSQGANEKLFF
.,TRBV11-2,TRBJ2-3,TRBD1,TGTGCCAGCAGAAGACCGGGACAGGGGGCGCCTAATACGCAGTATTTT,CASRRPGQGAPNTQYF